The present TCR beta chain was sequenced within a study of technical replicates of blood from a handful of donors. The assay was immunoSEQ multiplex PCR, and TCRdb's table has in-frame clones only and misses some. Of 10,000 to 13,000 clones in the sample, 94% were seen once. Germline values: CDR1 MRHNA, CDR2 SNTAGT. The CDR3 totals 21 residues. The junction had 17 bases not matched to a gene; V was cut back by 1 base and J by 2 bases. Sequenced sample: PBMCs. This sequence was found in a human donor in good health. V usage is TRBV6-4 and J usage is TRBJ2-5; 12 nucleotides match TRBD2. CDR3 amino acids: CASSDFSTSGRYGQFQETQYF. CDR3 nucleotide sequence: TGTGCCAGCAGTGACTTCTCTACTAGCGGGAGGTACGGGCAATTTCAAGAGACCCAGTACTTC.